The 2 T cell receptor beta chains below all came from one sample that was sequenced in a study of chemoradiotherapy in HPV16-positive cancers. Measured with immunoSEQ multiplex PCR; TCRdb has only the in-frame clones, and not every one. The sample includes about 22,000 clones, 73% of them seen just once. Collection took place from a patient who underwent chemoradiotherapy. The source of these receptors is a human donor with HPV-associated anogenital cancer.

This rearrangement joins TRBV2 to TRBJ2-3; TRBD2 matches at 8 bases. V lost 8 bases and J lost 11; bases outside the gene matches: 6. The CDR3 totals 11 residues. Germline CDR1 SNHLY, CDR2 FYNNEI. The CDR3 nucleotides are TGTGCCAGCGAATATAGCGGGGAGCAGTATTTT. Amino acid sequence: CASEYSGEQYF.

This clone was observed a single time. The chain is built from TRBV30 and TRBJ2-3; D unclear. V lost 0 bases, J lost 4 bases, and 17 bases lay in between. Germline loops: CDR1 GTSNPN, CDR2 SVGIG (reference sequence). CDR3 length equals 16 residues. The CDR3 sequence: CAWSVGTRLTADTQYF. CDR3 sequence (DNA): TGTGCCTGGAGTGTAGGCACCCGCTTGACCGCAGATACGCAGTATTTT.